The rows below give T cell receptor beta chains drawn from one sample of a study of T cell responses to AZD1222 COVID-19 vaccine. Assay: immunoSEQ multiplex PCR; the TCRdb copy retains only in-frame clones and omits some. The table has 60,000 to 80,000 clones, 70% to 90% seen once. The sequencing used peripheral blood, collected on day 0 of AZD1222 vaccination. The source is an adult in good health. Both conserved end residues are part of each CDR3. Clone size appears in some rows only: once, few, many, or a class for an expanded clone.

cdr3_aa clone_size j_call v_call cdr3_length
CAWSGQGGLYGYTF NA TRBJ1-2 TRBV30 14
CASRNTSGGLSYEQYF NA TRBJ2-7 TRBV5-1 16
CASSSTLAGGNIEQFF NA TRBJ2-1 TRBV11-2 16
CASSRRGSYNSPLHF NA TRBJ1-6 TRBV2 15
CASSLEIQGVQPQHF NA TRBJ1-5 TRBV7-2 15
CASRRDRGDSPLHF NA TRBJ1-6 TRBV25-1 14
CASSQEGSGELFF NA TRBJ2-2 TRBV4-2 13
CASSAGTGVTGELFF NA TRBJ2-2 TRBV5-1 15
CASSERLGQGYTF NA TRBJ1-2 TRBV6-1 13
CASSQTGEGVQPQHF NA TRBJ1-5 TRBV4-2 15
CASSQAGEQYF NA TRBJ2-7 TRBV12-3/TRBV12-4 11
CASSFGRGNSPLHF NA TRBJ1-6 TRBV19 14
CASSWAQTTEAFF NA TRBJ1-1 TRBV5-6 13
CASSWANEQFF NA TRBJ2-1 TRBV11-2 11
CASGPSGIQETQYF NA TRBJ2-5 TRBV12-5 14
CASSFSSGGNEQFF NA TRBJ2-1 TRBV5-4 14
CATGNRVSTEAFF NA TRBJ1-1 TRBV10-3 13
CASSLSASETGELFF NA TRBJ2-2 TRBV7-2 15
CASSPDRGQNYGYTF few TRBJ1-2 TRBV13 15
CASSVKRQGEGGQPQHF NA TRBJ1-5 TRBV18 17
CASRQQANRDEQYF NA TRBJ2-7 TRBV19 14
CASSLGDTGELFF NA TRBJ2-2 TRBV18 13
CASSFTTGQGGETQYF NA TRBJ2-5 TRBV5-1 16
CASSLAGPSGYTF NA TRBJ1-2 TRBV7-9 13
CASSSRQGGDQPQHF NA TRBJ1-5 TRBV21-1 15
CASSPSGANVLTF NA TRBJ2-6 TRBV19 13
CASSERIAGLAKNIQYF NA TRBJ2-4 TRBV2 17
CASSFRTSGGEQFF NA TRBJ2-1 TRBV7-2 14
CASSEFTGTGGEAFF NA TRBJ1-1 TRBV10-1 15
CASSLVSGETQYF once TRBJ2-5 TRBV7-2 13
CASSYGLTTRAEAFF NA TRBJ1-1 TRBV6-5 15
CACEQGGGQPQHF NA TRBJ1-5 TRBV30 13
CNGTGGFIMNTEAFF NA TRBJ1-1 TRBV29-1 15
CASSLLSGTGYNEQFF NA TRBJ2-1 TRBV11-1 16
CASSRQHYEQYF NA TRBJ2-7 TRBV2 12
CATTDRGLGNEQFF once TRBJ2-1 TRBV19 14
CAISDGTVYGYTF NA TRBJ1-2 TRBV10-3 13
CASSIGNLYGYTF NA TRBJ1-2 TRBV19 13
CASSFWDRGTGELFF NA TRBJ2-2 TRBV7-2 15
CASSPQGIQETQYF NA TRBJ2-5 TRBV7-2 14
CASSPDRLAAKNIQYF NA TRBJ2-4 TRBV5-6 16
CASSVTGGNSRQPQHF NA TRBJ1-5 TRBV6-1 16
CASSPPGSHSGNTIYF NA TRBJ1-3 TRBV18 16
CASSMVGSGYTF NA TRBJ1-2 TRBV19 12
CASSVAGQTNQPQHF NA TRBJ1-5 TRBV9 15
CASSPSAGSGVTQYF NA TRBJ2-5 TRBV18 15
CASSQAGRDTEAFF NA TRBJ1-1 TRBV7-9 14
CAWTPSALNTEAFF few TRBJ1-1 TRBV30 14